Below are 17 T cell receptor beta chains sequenced from a single sample in a study of T-cell memory formation after mild COVID-19. TCRdb fed the 5' RACE reads into MiXCR, producing one record per CDR3 protein. The sample records about 560,000 distinct CDR3 sequences, 20% to 25% being singletons. Sample: PBMCs or a T cell subset sorted from them (not recorded which). The receptors shown here come from an adult woman who had mild COVID-19 (a few samples of this study predate the infection). Cell type and time point are not known.

CDR3 coding DNA: TGCAGTGTTTACAGCGGGGGGGATGGGGAGCAGTTCTTC. Translation: CSVYSGGDGEQFF. The chain couples TRBV20-1 to TRBJ2-1; TRBD2 aligns across 10 bases. The germline gives CDR1 DFQATT, CDR2 SNEGSKA (reference sequence). The CDR3 has 13 residues. Trimming took 7 bases from V and 10 from J; bases not matched to a gene: 10.

This clonotype was recorded a few times. The CDR3 sequence: CASSLDSDNYEQYF. The CDR3 nucleotides are TGTGCCAGCAGCTTGGACAGCGACAATTACGAGCAGTACTTC. J is TRBJ2-7 and V is TRBV7-6; D is possibly TRBD1 (6 bases). From germline, CDR1 is SGHVS and CDR2 FNYEAQ. CDR3 size: 14 residues. Trimming removed 3 bases at V and 4 bases at J, with 13 bases between.

The gene calls are TRBV6-6 and TRBJ1-1, with unresolved D. V was clipped by 0 bases and J by 5 bases, with 13 bases between them. This CDR3 has 15 amino acids. Germline lookup yields CDR1 MNHNY and CDR2 SVGAGI (reference sequence). The CDR3 DNA is TGTGCCAGCAGTTACTCGGTGGAAACGGGTACTGAAGCTTTCTTT. This sequence encodes CASSYSVETGTEAFF.

J is TRBJ1-2 and V is TRBV12-3 or TRBV12-4; D is uncertain. With 4 bases removed from V and 6 bases from J, the gap between germline ends came to 9 bases. The CDR3 loop spans 12 amino acids. Written as DNA, the CDR3 is TGTGCCAGCAGTTCCCTCCTACATGGCTACACCTTC. Protein: CASSSLLHGYTF.

As to this clonotype: The junction departs from germline at one end; a sequencing error may be responsible. The chain carries TRBV15 and TRBJ2-5; 7 nucleotides match TRBD2. This CDR3 is 15 amino acids long. The V gene's germline CDR1 is LNHNV and CDR2 YYDKDF (reference sequence). In DNA, the CDR3 is TGTGCCACCAGCAGAGGTGGCGGGGGTGGGGAGACCCGGTACTTC. Translating gives CATSRGGGGGETRYF.

The CDR3 bases are TGTGCCAGCAGAACAGGGGGCAGGGCTGAAGCTTTCTTT. Translation gives CASRTGGRAEAFF. The rearrangement links TRBV12-3 or TRBV12-4 to TRBJ1-1; 9 nucleotides align to TRBD1. CDR3 size: 13 residues. V was pared by 6 bases and J by 6 bases, with 5 bases of the junction left unmatched.

In its sample, this clonotype was seen a few times. This rearrangement joins TRBV27 to TRBJ2-7; TRBD1 is a possible D gene (6 bases). Deletions cut 5 bases from V and 2 bases from J, with 16 bases between. Germline values: CDR1 MNHEY, CDR2 SMNVEV (reference sequence). The CDR3 is made up of 15 amino acids. CDR3 sequence reads: CASSHSRGGPYEQYF. The CDR3 nucleotides are TGTGCCAGCAGTCACTCTCGAGGGGGACCCTACGAGCAGTACTTC.

This clonotype was seen only a few times. CDR3 nucleotide sequence: TGTGCCAGCAGTCCACAGGGTCCGCGTTCACCCCTCCACTTT. Amino acid sequence: CASSPQGPRSPLHF. The chain is built from TRBV2 and TRBJ1-6, with D possibly being TRBD1 (6 bases). Trimming cost V 5 bases and J 9 bases, with 14 bases left between them. The CDR3 length is 14 residues. Germline CDR1 SNHLY, CDR2 FYNNEI. Looking up the rest from reference TRBV2 and TRBJ1-6 gives the full variable domain: EPEVTQTPSHQVTQMGQEVILRCVPISNHLYFYWYRQILGQKVEFLVSFYNNEISEKSEIFDDQFSVERPDGSNFTLKIRSTKLEDSAMYFCASSPQGPRSPLHFGNGTRLTVT.

The gene calls are TRBV24-1 and TRBJ1-1; tentatively, D is TRBD1 (5 bases). Trimming took off 4 bases at V and 0 bases at J, with 11 bases between the two ends. CDR1 is KGHDR and CDR2 is SFDVKD in the germline V gene. The CDR3 covers 15 residues. As DNA, the CDR3 is TGTGCCACCAGTGACTCCAGGGTCATGAACACTGAAGCTTTCTTT. Translation gives CATSDSRVMNTEAFF.

The rearrangement joins TRBV12-3 or TRBV12-4 to TRBJ1-5; TRBD1 might be the D (5 bases). The CDR3 is 15 amino acids. Trimming stripped 5 bases from V and 1 base from J, with 12 bases between. The CDR3 loop is CASSGQGSSNQPQHF. The CDR3 nucleotides are TGTGCCAGCAGTGGTCAGGGTAGCAGCAATCAGCCCCAGCATTTT.

Note on this clonotype: This may stem from a read error, because a much larger clone lies one nucleotide away. The rearrangement uses TRBV12-3 or TRBV12-4 and TRBJ1-2; 11 nucleotides align to TRBD1. This CDR3 spans 13 amino acids. The CDR3 loop reads CAISLGQGVGYTF. Written as DNA, the CDR3 is TGTGCCATCAGTTTGGGACAGGGGGTTGGCTACACCTTC.

V is TRBV20-1 and J is TRBJ2-7; 7 bases are shared with TRBD1. The junction had 7 bases not matched to a gene; V was cut back by 5 bases and J by 3 bases. This CDR3 is 13 amino acids long. The germline V gene encodes CDR1 DFQATT and CDR2 SNEGSKA (reference sequence). CDR3 sequence (DNA): TGCAGTGCTGTTTTGGGGACAGACTACGAGCAGTACTTC. The encoded protein is CSAVLGTDYEQYF.

V gene TRBV5-1 combines with J gene TRBJ2-7; D is uncertain. V was clipped by 5 bases and J by 2 bases, with 14 bases between them. The CDR3 sequence is 14 residues long. Germline assignment: CDR1 SGHRS and CDR2 YFSETQ. DNA of the CDR3: TGCGCCAGCAGACAGATGAGAGTCCCCTACGAGCAGTACTTC. It translates to CASRQMRVPYEQYF.

CDR3 residues: CASWDRMGDPSTDTQYF. The CDR3 DNA follows: TGTGCCAGCTGGGACCGTATGGGGGATCCTAGCACAGATACGCAGTATTTT. V usage is TRBV7-9 and J usage is TRBJ2-3; the D gene could be TRBD1 or TRBD2 (5 bases each). Trimming stripped 8 bases from V and 0 bases from J, with 21 bases between. This CDR3 comprises 17 residues. Germline lookup yields CDR1 SEHNR and CDR2 FQNEAQ (reference sequence).

The chain joins TRBV6-6 to TRBJ1-2; D is ambiguous. In germline, CDR1 is MNHNY, CDR2 SVGAGI (reference sequence). The V gene lost 5 bases and the J gene lost 2 bases, with 9 bases spanning the gap. The CDR3 is made up of 13 amino acids. The CDR3 reads CASSATGNYGYTF. DNA of the CDR3: TGTGCCAGCAGTGCGACTGGGAACTATGGCTACACCTTC.

This clonotype was seen only a few times. This chain links TRBV7-2 with TRBJ1-2; the D gene is possibly TRBD1 (6 bases). The CDR3 totals 14 residues. Germline V gene sequence: CDR1 SGHTA, CDR2 FQGNSA. Trimming removed 6 bases at V and 4 bases at J, with 15 bases between. The CDR3 is CASSPYREIYGYTF. CDR3 nucleotides: TGTGCCAGCAGTCCATACAGGGAGATCTATGGCTACACCTTC.

Only a few counts were recorded for this clonotype. The rearrangement uses TRBV6-6 and TRBJ2-3, with D perhaps matching TRBD1 (5 bases). V lost 6 bases and J lost 0, with 19 bases in between. The CDR3 consists of 17 residues. The germline V gene has CDR1 MNHNY and CDR2 SVGAGI (reference sequence). In DNA, the CDR3 is TGTGCCAGCAGCCCAAGGGGTACGGGCACTAGCACAGATACGCAGTATTTT. Its protein is CASSPRGTGTSTDTQYF.